One sample yielded the 21 T cell receptor beta chains listed below, sequenced in a study of cytomegalovirus exposure and HLA in healthy donors. Method: immunoSEQ multiplex PCR; TCRdb's copy keeps in-frame clones and lacks some. The sample includes approximately 80,000 clones, under 95% seen only once; the top ten take about 3.8%. Sequencing was carried out using PBMCs. The source is a woman in her thirties in good health and CMV-seronegative.

The chain is built from TRBV10-3 and TRBJ2-7; 7 bases fit TRBD2. V shed 2 bases, J shed 2 bases, and the junction held 6 bases outside the gene matches. The CDR3 runs 15 residues. Germline-derived CDR1 and CDR2 are ENHRY and SYGVKD. CDR3 amino acids: CAISETGLPTYEQYF. DNA for the CDR3: TGTGCCATCAGTGAGACGGGACTACCAACCTACGAGCAGTACTTC.

The chain uses TRBV5-1 and TRBJ2-1; D not resolved. CDR1 is SGHRS and CDR2 is YFSETQ in the germline V gene. The V gene lost 0 bases and the J gene lost 9 bases, with 13 bases spanning the gap. This CDR3 has 14 residues. The CDR3 sequence is CASSLEVALGEQFF. The CDR3 nucleotides are TGCGCCAGCAGCTTGGAGGTAGCCCTCGGTGAGCAGTTCTTC.

The chain has TRBV7-9 and TRBJ1-1; D gene unclear. The V end was cut by 4 bases, the J end by 1 base, with 16 bases between. Looked up from germline, CDR1 is SEHNR and CDR2 is FQNEAQ (reference sequence). The CDR3 is made up of 16 amino acids. The CDR3 coding sequence is TGTGCCAGCAGCTCCACCTCCGGGAAATCGAACACTGAAGCTTTCTTT. It codes for CASSSTSGKSNTEAFF.

This sequence joins TRBV4-1 and TRBJ1-5; D not resolved. CDR3 length: 16 residues. Trimming took off 1 base at V and 0 bases at J, with 10 bases between the two ends. Germline CDR1 and CDR2: MGHRA and YSYEKL. The CDR3 region has the DNA TGCGCCAGCAGCCAAGGCAGAGGCTATAGCAATCAGCCCCAGCATTTT. Translating gives CASSQGRGYSNQPQHF.

The V and J genes are TRBV30 and TRBJ1-1, with D tentatively TRBD1 (6 bases). Trimming removed 5 bases from V and 11 bases from J, with 15 bases in between. Germline V CDR1 and CDR2: GTSNPN, SVGIG (reference sequence). The length of the CDR3 is 11 residues. This chain's CDR3 is CAWEYRVWAFF. CDR3 DNA: TGTGCCTGGGAATACAGGGTATGGGCTTTCTTT.

Here the CDR3 reads CASSSNRDRAGYTF. The CDR3 DNA sequence: TGTGCCAGCAGCTCAAACCGGGACAGGGCTGGCTACACCTTC. The rearrangement links TRBV7-2 to TRBJ1-2; 9 nucleotides line up with TRBD1. Unmatched junction bases numbered 7, after V lost 4 bases and J lost 7 bases. This CDR3 has 14 amino acids. Germline CDR1 is SGHTA and CDR2 is FQGNSA.

The V gene is TRBV5-4, the J gene TRBJ2-1, with D hard to call. Germline V gives CDR1 SGHNT, CDR2 YYREEE (reference sequence). The germline V and J ends were trimmed by 2 bases and 5 bases, with 8 bases remaining between them. The CDR3 contains 13 residues. CDR3 region: CASSFVTDNEQFF. Written as DNA, the CDR3 is TGTGCCAGCAGCTTCGTAACAGACAATGAGCAGTTCTTC.

The chain employs TRBV7-9 and TRBJ1-4; 7 bases agree with TRBD1. Germline CDR1 is SEHNR and CDR2 is FQNEAQ (reference sequence). Losses at the gene ends were 7 bases for V and 3 bases for J; bases not matched to a gene: 5. The CDR3 spans 14 residues. In nucleotides, the CDR3 is TGTGCCAGCACCCAACAGGGGTCTAATGAAAAACTGTTTTTT. It encodes CASTQQGSNEKLFF.

The chain combines TRBV9 with TRBJ2-5, with a possible D match to TRBD1 (7 bases). V gave up 4 bases and J gave up 7 bases, with 14 bases separating them. Germline CDR1 and CDR2: SGDLS and YYNGEE. There are 13 residues in the CDR3. The CDR3: CASSPPQGGTQYF. The CDR3 bases are TGTGCCAGCAGCCCCCCCCAGGGGGGGACCCAGTACTTC.

The chain has TRBV6-6 and TRBJ2-1; D gene unclear. The germline gives CDR1 MNHNY, CDR2 SVGAGI (reference sequence). V was pared by 2 bases and J by 7 bases, with 9 bases between. The CDR3 has 13 residues. The CDR3 sequence is CASSYEFGNEQFF. CDR3 coding DNA: TGTGCCAGCAGTTACGAATTCGGGAATGAGCAGTTCTTC.

This sequence joins TRBV7-3 and TRBJ2-3, with a possible D match to TRBD2 (5 bases). Germline CDR1 SGHTA, CDR2 FQGTGA. Trimming took off 2 bases at V and 4 bases at J, with 13 bases between the two ends. This CDR3 spans 15 amino acids. The CDR3 nucleotides are TGTGCCAGCAGCTTATCTGGGAGTTTGGCAGATACGCAGTATTTT. Translating gives CASSLSGSLADTQYF.

This sequence joins TRBV7-9 and TRBJ1-2, with a possible D match to TRBD1 (5 bases). The germline V gene has CDR1 SEHNR and CDR2 FQNEAQ (reference sequence). CDR3 size: 14 residues. V was clipped by 5 bases and J by 4 bases, with 14 bases between them. The CDR3 DNA is TGTGCCAGCAGCCCACCCCTGGGGGGCTATGGCTACACCTTC. Protein sequence: CASSPPLGGYGYTF.

This clone was counted once. The chain joins TRBV7-2 to TRBJ2-4, with TRBD2 identical over 11 bases. This CDR3 spans 18 amino acids. Trimming removed 1 base from V and 0 bases from J; junction bases left unmatched: 5. The germline V gene encodes CDR1 SGHTA and CDR2 FQGNSA. CDR3 coding DNA: TGTGCCAGCAGCTTAGAGGCACTAGCGGGAGTAGCCAAAAACATTCAGTACTTC. This sequence encodes CASSLEALAGVAKNIQYF.

The J gene is TRBJ1-2, the V gene TRBV7-9, with D possibly TRBD1 on 5 matching bases. The CDR3 covers 17 residues. The V gene lost 6 bases and the J gene lost 3 bases, with 23 bases spanning the gap. CDR1 is SEHNR and CDR2 is FQNEAQ in the germline V gene (reference sequence). The CDR3 loop is CASRQPYSGRADYGYTF. The CDR3 bases are TGTGCCAGCAGACAACCTTATTCGGGCAGGGCGGACTATGGCTACACCTTC.

The rearrangement uses TRBV4-1 and TRBJ1-2; tentative D call: TRBD1 (6 bases). The CDR3 loop spans 16 amino acids. Trimming left V 0 bases short and J 7 bases short, with 18 bases between. Germline V lookup: CDR1 MGHRA, CDR2 YSYEKL. The CDR3 bases are TGCGCCAGCAGCCAAGATCGGGGAGGGGGTTCGACTGGCTACACCTTC. Residues: CASSQDRGGGSTGYTF.

V usage is TRBV9 and J usage is TRBJ2-1; 8 bases map to TRBD2. The CDR3 spans 16 residues. CDR1 is SGDLS, CDR2 YYNGEE, per germline. Trimming took 1 base from V and 10 from J; bases not matched to a gene: 13. CDR3 nucleotide sequence: TGTGCCAGCAGCGTAATTAGCGGGGTCACGTTGGGCGAGCAGTTCTTC. Its translation: CASSVISGVTLGEQFF.

The V gene is TRBV7-9, the J gene TRBJ2-2, with 7 bases identical to TRBD1. V trimming: 6 bases; J trimming: 5 bases; junction bases outside the gene matches: 9. This CDR3 spans 15 amino acids. The germline gives CDR1 SEHNR, CDR2 FQNEAQ (reference sequence). The CDR3 loop is CASRSYRGRTGELFF. The CDR3 DNA is TGTGCCAGCAGATCCTACAGGGGTCGGACCGGGGAGCTGTTTTTT.

The CDR3 nucleotides read TGTGCCAGCAGCCCCTGGGGCGACAATGAGCAGTTCTTC. It is translated as CASSPWGDNEQFF. The chain carries TRBV7-3 and TRBJ2-1; TRBD1 might be the D (5 bases). Germline V gene sequence: CDR1 SGHTA, CDR2 FQGTGA. The CDR3 spans 13 residues. V gave up 5 bases and J gave up 5 bases, with 10 bases separating them.

The CDR3 here is CASGLGAGNEKLFF. The CDR3 DNA reads TGTGCTAGTGGTTTGGGGGCAGGTAATGAAAAACTGTTTTTT. The V gene is TRBV12-5, the J gene TRBJ1-4; D remains ambiguous. Germline V gene lookup returns CDR1 LGHNT and CDR2 FRNRAP. V was trimmed by 1 base and J by 4 bases, leaving 7 bases between them. This CDR3 is built from 14 residues.

The V call is TRBV18, the J call TRBJ1-1; 10 nucleotides line up with TRBD1. The ends lost 0 bases at V and 2 bases at J; junction bases unmatched: 6. Per germline, CDR1 KGHSH and CDR2 LQKENI. The CDR3 runs 17 residues. The CDR3 nucleotides read TGTGCCAGCTCACCACCTCGGGGACAGGGGAAAAACACTGAAGCTTTCTTT. Amino acid sequence: CASSPPRGQGKNTEAFF.

This rearrangement joins TRBV6-5 to TRBJ1-2; 9 bases match TRBD1. The V gene's germline CDR1 is MNHEY and CDR2 SVGAGI. V gave up 6 bases and J gave up 7 bases; unmatched junction bases: 6. The CDR3 length is 13 residues. DNA of the CDR3: TGTGCCAGCAGGGGGACAGGGCGGAGTGGCTACACCTTC. It codes for CASRGTGRSGYTF.